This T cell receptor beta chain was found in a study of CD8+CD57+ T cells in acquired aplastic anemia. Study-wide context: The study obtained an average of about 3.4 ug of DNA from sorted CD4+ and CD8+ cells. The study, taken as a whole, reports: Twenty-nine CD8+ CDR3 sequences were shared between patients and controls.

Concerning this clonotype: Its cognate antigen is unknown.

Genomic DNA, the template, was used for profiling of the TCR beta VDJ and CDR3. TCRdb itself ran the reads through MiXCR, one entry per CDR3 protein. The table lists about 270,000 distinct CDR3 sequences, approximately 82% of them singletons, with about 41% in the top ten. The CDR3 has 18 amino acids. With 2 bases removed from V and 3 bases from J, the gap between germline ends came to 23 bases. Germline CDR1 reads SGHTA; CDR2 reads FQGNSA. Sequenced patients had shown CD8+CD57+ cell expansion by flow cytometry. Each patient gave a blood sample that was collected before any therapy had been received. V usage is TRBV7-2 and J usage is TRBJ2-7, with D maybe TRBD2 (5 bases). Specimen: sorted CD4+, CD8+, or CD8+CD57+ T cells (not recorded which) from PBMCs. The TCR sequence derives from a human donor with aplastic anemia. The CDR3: CASSLHTADYELYYEQYV. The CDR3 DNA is TGTGCCAGCAGCTTACATACAGCCGACTACGAGCTTTACTACGAGCAGTACGTC.